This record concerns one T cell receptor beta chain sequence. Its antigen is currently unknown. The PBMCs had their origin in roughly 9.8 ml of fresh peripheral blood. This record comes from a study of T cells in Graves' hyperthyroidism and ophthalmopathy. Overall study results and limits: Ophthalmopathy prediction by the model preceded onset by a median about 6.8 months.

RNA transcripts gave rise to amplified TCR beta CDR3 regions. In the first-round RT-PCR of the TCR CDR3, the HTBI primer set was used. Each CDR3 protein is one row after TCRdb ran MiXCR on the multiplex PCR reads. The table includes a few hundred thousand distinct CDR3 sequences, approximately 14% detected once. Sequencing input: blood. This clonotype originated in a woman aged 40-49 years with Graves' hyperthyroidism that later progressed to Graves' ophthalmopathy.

The CDR3, as DNA: TGTGCCAGCAGTTCGTGGACGGGGAATGAAAAACTGTTTTTT. Encoded protein: CASSSWTGNEKLFF. V usage is TRBV27 and J usage is TRBJ1-4; D unresolved. Germline V gene lookup returns CDR1 MNHEY and CDR2 SMNVEV (reference sequence). This CDR3 has 14 amino acids. V gave up 4 bases and J gave up 5 bases, with 11 bases separating them.